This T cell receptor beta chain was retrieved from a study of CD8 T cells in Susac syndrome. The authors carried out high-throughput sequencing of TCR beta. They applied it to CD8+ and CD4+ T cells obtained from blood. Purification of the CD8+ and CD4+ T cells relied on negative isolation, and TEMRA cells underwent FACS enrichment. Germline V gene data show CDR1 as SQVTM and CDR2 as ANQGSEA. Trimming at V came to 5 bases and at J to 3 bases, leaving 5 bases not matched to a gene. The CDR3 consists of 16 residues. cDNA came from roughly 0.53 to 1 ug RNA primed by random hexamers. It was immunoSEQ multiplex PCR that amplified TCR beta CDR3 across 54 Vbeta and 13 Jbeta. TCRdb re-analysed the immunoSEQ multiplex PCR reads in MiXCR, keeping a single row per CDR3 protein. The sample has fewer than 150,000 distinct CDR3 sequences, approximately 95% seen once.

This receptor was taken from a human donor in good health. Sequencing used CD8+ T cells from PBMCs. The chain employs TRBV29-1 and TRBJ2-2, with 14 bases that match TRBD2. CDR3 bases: TGCAGCGTTAAGGGACTAGCGGGAGTCGACACCGGGGAGCTGTTTTTT. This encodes CSVKGLAGVDTGELFF.